What follows are 18 T cell receptor beta chains derived from one specimen sequenced in a study of regulatory T cells in long-lasting Graves disease. Researchers made TCR beta libraries by using iRepertoire HTBI primers and running Arm-PCR on CDR3 regions. In TCRdb, the multiplex PCR reads were re-called with MiXCR into one record per CDR3 protein. The sample includes roughly 320,000 distinct CDR3 sequences, roughly a sixth of them seen just once. Noted time point: newly diagnosed GD, antithyroid drugs for less than 3 months. After RNA was extracted from PBMCs, the TCR library was made from it. This sample was also put to use in a study of T cells in Graves' hyperthyroidism and ophthalmopathy.

Sequences were derived from peripheral blood mononuclear cells (PBMCs), sampled at new diagnosis, from a patient treated with antithyroid drugs. The receptors stem from a man aged 35-49 years with Graves disease.

This clonotype has at least ten counts. The chain combines TRBV9 with TRBJ1-4, with D possibly being TRBD1 (6 bases). Germline loops: CDR1 SGDLS, CDR2 YYNGEE. Trimming stripped 4 bases from V and 8 bases from J, with 18 bases between. The CDR3 sequence is 15 residues long. The CDR3 coding sequence is TGTGCCAGCAGCCGTCTACAGGGAGTTGGCGAAAAACTGTTTTTT. Translated: CASSRLQGVGEKLFF.

This clonotype was recorded at least ten times. The chain recombines TRBV12-3 or TRBV12-4 with TRBJ2-1; TRBD1 matches at 7 bases. The ends lost 6 bases at V and 0 bases at J; junction bases unmatched: 5. CDR3 length: 15 residues. The CDR3 reads CASSQGQSSYNEQFF. The CDR3 DNA follows: TGTGCCAGCAGCCAGGGACAGAGCTCCTACAATGAGCAGTTCTTC.

This clonotype was recorded a few times. J is TRBJ2-5 and V is TRBV5-1, with 10 bases matching TRBD1. The CDR3 consists of 16 residues. V gave up 0 bases and J gave up 3 bases; unmatched junction bases: 5. CDR1 is SGHRS, CDR2 YFSETQ, per germline. The chain's CDR3 is CASSLGDRGLEETQYF. In DNA, the CDR3 is TGCGCCAGCAGCTTGGGGGACAGGGGCCTAGAAGAGACCCAGTACTTC. The whole variable domain, filled in from reference TRBV5-1 and TRBJ2-5, reads KAGVTQTPRYLIKTRGQQVTLSCSPISGHRSVSWYQQTPGQGLQFLFEYFSETQRNKGNFPGRFSGRQFSNSRSEMNVSTLELGDSALYLCASSLGDRGLEETQYFGPGTRLLVL.

The chain employs TRBV4-3 and TRBJ2-3; D gene ambiguous. The CDR3 runs 15 residues. Germline CDR1 is LGHNA and CDR2 is YSLEER. V dropped 0 bases and J dropped 0 bases, with 7 bases sitting between them. The CDR3 region has the DNA TGCGCCAGCAGCCAAGATTTTCATAGCACAGATACGCAGTATTTT. This translates into CASSQDFHSTDTQYF.

This clonotype has at least ten counts. This sequence joins TRBV20-1 and TRBJ2-1, with TRBD2 matching 10 bases. V shed 5 bases and J 3 bases; nucleotides not matched to a gene: 13. The germline V gene encodes CDR1 DFQATT and CDR2 SNEGSKA (reference sequence). The CDR3 sequence is 17 residues long. CDR3 loop: CSAAAGASGGNYNEQFF. The CDR3 DNA sequence: TGCAGTGCTGCAGCCGGCGCTAGCGGGGGAAACTACAATGAGCAGTTCTTC.

This clonotype has more than one count but fewer than ten. A much larger clone differs by one base, so this may be a read error. The chain employs TRBV28 and TRBJ2-5; 11 bases match TRBD2. The end of the DNA aligns better with TRBJ2-1, so the J call may be wrong. Germline loops: CDR1 MDHEN, CDR2 SYDVKM. This CDR3 is 19 amino acids long. The CDR3 reads CAGSLGLSSGGLVRNEQFF. CDR3 sequence (DNA): TGTGCCGGCAGTTTAGGACTATCTAGCGGGGGGTTGGTGCGCAATGAGCAGTTCTTC.

This clonotype occurred a few times. This may be a read error, as it is one base from a much larger clone. The chain has TRBV18 and TRBJ1-5; no clear D gene. The DNA end is a closer match to TRBJ2-3, so the J assignment may be wrong. Per germline, CDR1 KGHSH and CDR2 LQKENI. This CDR3 region has 16 residues. The CDR3 loop is CASSLTPSVRNQPQYF. The CDR3 DNA reads as TGTGCCAGCTCACTGACCCCCTCAGTGCGCAATCAGCCCCAGTATTTT.

The chain uses TRBV5-1 and TRBJ1-4; D is unclear. Germline V gene lookup returns CDR1 SGHRS and CDR2 YFSETQ. V lost 4 bases and J lost 6, with 16 bases in between. The CDR3 extends over 15 amino acids. CDR3 sequence: CASSPKGGIYEKLFF. CDR3 coding DNA: TGCGCCAGCAGCCCGAAGGGAGGGATCTATGAAAAACTGTTTTTT.

The chain employs TRBV18 and TRBJ1-5, with D uncertain. This CDR3 is built from 16 residues. Trimming stripped 3 bases from V and 8 bases from J, with 20 bases between. Germline values: CDR1 KGHSH, CDR2 LQKENI. As DNA, the CDR3 is TGTGCCAGCTCACCTCGGATCTCGGACTACGAAGAGCCCCAGCATTTT. It encodes CASSPRISDYEEPQHF.

This clonotype was detected a few times. The gene calls are TRBV7-9 and TRBJ1-5, with 9 bases lining up with TRBD1. V shed 0 bases and J 3 bases; nucleotides not matched to a gene: 6. Germline values: CDR1 SEHNR, CDR2 FQNEAQ (reference sequence). The CDR3 covers 17 residues. CDR3 in amino acids: CASSLAYGTGHNQPQHF. DNA of the CDR3: TGTGCCAGCAGCTTAGCCTACGGGACAGGGCACAATCAGCCCCAGCATTTT. Variable domain in full (rest from reference TRBV7-9 and TRBJ1-5): DTGVSQNPRHKITKRGQNVTFRCDPISEHNRLYWYRQTLGQGPEFLTYFQNEAQLEKSRLLSDRFSAERPKGSFSTLEIQRTEQGDSAMYLCASSLAYGTGHNQPQHFGDGTRLSIL.

This clonotype was detected only a few times. This chain connects TRBV27 to TRBJ1-6; no clear D gene. Trimming pared 6 bases from V and 3 bases from J, leaving 12 bases between. This CDR3 spans 15 amino acids. CDR1 is MNHEY and CDR2 is SMNVEV in the germline V gene (reference sequence). CDR3 sequence: CASRMEKNYNSPLHF. CDR3 in DNA: TGTGCCAGCAGAATGGAAAAAAACTATAATTCACCCCTCCACTTT.

In its sample, this clonotype was seen a few times. J is TRBJ1-6 and V is TRBV27; D remains unclear. The V gene lost 0 bases and the J gene lost 7 bases, with 10 bases spanning the gap. CDR3 length: 15 residues. Germline CDR1 is MNHEY and CDR2 is SMNVEV (reference sequence). CDR3 amino acids: CASSLSHPGNSPLHF. The CDR3 nucleotides are TGTGCCAGCAGTTTATCTCACCCGGGGAATTCACCCCTCCACTTT.

As for this clonotype: Germline is not matched at one junction end, which may reflect a read error. The genes are TRBV12-3 or TRBV12-4 and TRBJ1-1; D call uncertain. The CDR3 consists of 14 residues. CDR3 residues: CASNLRGMNTEVFF. CDR3 DNA: TGTGCCAGCAATTTAAGAGGGATGAACACTGAAGTTTTCTTT.

The V call is TRBV5-1, the J call TRBJ2-7; D uncertain. V lost 0 bases and J 4 bases, leaving 11 bases between the germline ends. CDR3 length: 14 amino acids. CDR1 SGHRS and CDR2 YFSETQ come from the germline V gene. The CDR3, as DNA: TGCGCCAGCAGCTTGGGGTTGTCCCGATACGAGCAGTACTTC. This codes for CASSLGLSRYEQYF.

In its sample, this clonotype was seen many times. The rearrangement links TRBV28 to TRBJ1-2; D gene unclear. CDR1 is MDHEN and CDR2 is SYDVKM in the germline V gene. Trimming removed 6 bases at V and 8 bases at J, with 16 bases between. The CDR3 length is 13 residues. DNA for the CDR3: TGTGCCAGCAGCCCGCTTTATAGTACAGGCTACACCTTC. This codes for CASSPLYSTGYTF.

V usage is TRBV7-2 and J usage is TRBJ2-2; 8 bases are shared with TRBD1. The germline gives CDR1 SGHTA, CDR2 FQGNSA. V shed 5 bases, J shed 4 bases, and the junction held 6 bases outside the gene matches. The CDR3 extends over 15 amino acids. CDR3 nucleotides: TGTGCCAGCAGCCACCGCAGGGGGCTCACCGGGGAGCTGTTTTTT. Translating it yields CASSHRRGLTGELFF.

This clonotype has ten or more counts. The chain combines TRBV20-1 with TRBJ1-1; D remains unclear. The CDR3 has 14 residues. The germline V gene encodes CDR1 DFQATT and CDR2 SNEGSKA (reference sequence). The V gene lost 0 bases and the J gene lost 4 bases, with 12 bases spanning the gap. CDR3 loop: CSARDPREGTEAFF. The CDR3 DNA reads TGCAGTGCTAGAGATCCCCGGGAGGGCACTGAAGCTTTCTTT.

This clonotype appeared a few times. The chain uses TRBV27 and TRBJ2-2, with a tentative D call TRBD1 (6 bases). From germline, CDR1 is MNHEY and CDR2 SMNVEV (reference sequence). The CDR3 length is 15 residues. V was pared by 4 bases and J by 6 bases, with 15 bases between. The CDR3 protein is CASSYAQGGSGELFF. CDR3 in DNA: TGTGCCAGCAGTTACGCACAGGGTGGGTCCGGGGAGCTGTTTTTT.